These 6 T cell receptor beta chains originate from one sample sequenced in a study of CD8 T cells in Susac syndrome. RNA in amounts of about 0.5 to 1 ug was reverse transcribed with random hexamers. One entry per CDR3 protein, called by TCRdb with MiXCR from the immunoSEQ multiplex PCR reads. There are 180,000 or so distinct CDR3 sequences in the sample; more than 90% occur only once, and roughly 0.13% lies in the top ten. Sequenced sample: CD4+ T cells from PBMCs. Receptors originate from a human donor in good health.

For the CDR3, the DNA is TGCAGCGTCCGCTCTAGCGGGGGGGACGGGGAGCTGTTTTTT. Its translation is CSVRSSGGDGELFF. This chain uses TRBV29-1 with TRBJ2-2; TRBD2 matches 12 bases. Germline V lookup: CDR1 SQVTM, CDR2 ANQGSEA. CDR3 size: 14 residues. Losses at the gene ends were 6 bases for V and 7 bases for J; bases not matched to a gene: 6.

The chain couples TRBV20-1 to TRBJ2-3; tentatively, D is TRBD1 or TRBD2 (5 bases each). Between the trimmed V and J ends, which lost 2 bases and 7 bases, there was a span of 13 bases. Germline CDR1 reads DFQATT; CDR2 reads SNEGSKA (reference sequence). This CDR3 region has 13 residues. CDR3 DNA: TGCAGTGCTAGATCTGAGGGACCACATACGCAGTATTTT. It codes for CSARSEGPHTQYF.

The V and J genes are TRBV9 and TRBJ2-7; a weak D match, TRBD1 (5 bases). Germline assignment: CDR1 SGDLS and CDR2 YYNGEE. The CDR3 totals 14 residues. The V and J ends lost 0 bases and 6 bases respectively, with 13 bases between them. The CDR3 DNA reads TGTGCCAGCAGCGTAGGGCCACAGGTAGGCGAGCAGTACTTC. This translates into CASSVGPQVGEQYF.

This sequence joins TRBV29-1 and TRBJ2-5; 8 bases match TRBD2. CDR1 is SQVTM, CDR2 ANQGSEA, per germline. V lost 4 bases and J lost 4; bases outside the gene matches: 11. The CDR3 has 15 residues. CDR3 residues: CSVVPGTSLGETQYF. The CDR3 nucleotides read TGCAGCGTTGTCCCCGGGACTAGTCTTGGAGAGACCCAGTACTTC.

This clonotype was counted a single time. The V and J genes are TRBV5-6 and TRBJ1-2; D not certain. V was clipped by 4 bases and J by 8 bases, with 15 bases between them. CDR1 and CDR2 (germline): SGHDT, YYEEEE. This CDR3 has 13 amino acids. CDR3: CASSLQDGMGYTF. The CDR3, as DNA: TGTGCCAGCAGCCTGCAGGACGGCATGGGCTACACCTTC.

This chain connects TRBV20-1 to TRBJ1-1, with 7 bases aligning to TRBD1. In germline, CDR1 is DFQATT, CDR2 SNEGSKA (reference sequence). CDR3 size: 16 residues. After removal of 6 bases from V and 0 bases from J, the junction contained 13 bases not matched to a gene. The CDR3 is CSAPNPRQGLNTEAFF. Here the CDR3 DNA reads TGCAGTGCCCCGAACCCTCGACAGGGCCTGAACACTGAAGCTTTCTTT.